This T cell receptor beta chain derives from a study of CD8+ T cells in alopecia areata. The sequencing template was cDNA reverse transcribed from extracted RNA. Using immunoSEQ multiplex PCR, the repertoire was profiled, and TCRdb retains in-frame clones only, with some absent. There are about 5,900 clones in the sample, none observed a single time. Trimming took off 2 bases at V and 3 bases at J, with 3 bases between the two ends. The germline gives CDR1 FNHDT, CDR2 SITEND (reference sequence). This CDR3 contains 13 residues. As for time point: mouse skin 6 weeks after grafting, around onset of hair loss. A remark on this clone: The germline and genes are mouse ones. The read gets to within 3 residues of the CDR3 end, and the germline J gene fills in the rest. The same CDR3 also results from other DNA sequences found in this sample.

The TCR sequence derives from a C3H/HeJ mouse with alopecia areata. Strain haplotype at MHC: H2-k. The sequencing used skin, collected at week 6. V and J are TRBV19 and TRBJ1-6; D is unclear. TRBJ1-6 is filed as an ORF, its function uncertain. The CDR3 reads CASSIGYNSPLYF. Partial CDR3 DNA: TGTGCCAGCAGTATTGGCTATAATTCGCCC.